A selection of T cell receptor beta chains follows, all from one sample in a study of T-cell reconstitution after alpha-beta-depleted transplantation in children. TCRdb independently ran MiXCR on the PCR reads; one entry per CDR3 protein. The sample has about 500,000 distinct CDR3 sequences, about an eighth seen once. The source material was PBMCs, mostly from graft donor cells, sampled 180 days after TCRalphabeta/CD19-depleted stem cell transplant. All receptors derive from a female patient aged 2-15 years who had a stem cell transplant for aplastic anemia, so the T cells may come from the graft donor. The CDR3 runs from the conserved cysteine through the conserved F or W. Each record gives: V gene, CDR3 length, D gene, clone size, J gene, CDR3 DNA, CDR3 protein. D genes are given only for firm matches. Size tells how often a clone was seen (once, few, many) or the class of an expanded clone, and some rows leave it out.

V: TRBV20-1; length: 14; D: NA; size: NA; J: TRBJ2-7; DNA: TGCAGTGCTAGTCGCGGGCCTAGCTCCTACGAGCAGTACTTC; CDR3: CSASRGPSSYEQYF
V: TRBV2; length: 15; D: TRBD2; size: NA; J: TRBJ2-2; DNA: TGTGCCAGCCATTTTAGCGGGCGGAGAGTTGGGGAGCTGTTTTTT; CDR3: CASHFSGRRVGELFF
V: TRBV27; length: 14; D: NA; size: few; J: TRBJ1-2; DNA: TGTGCCAGCAGGGCACCCGGGGCGCCGGTTGGCTACACCTTC; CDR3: CASRAPGAPVGYTF
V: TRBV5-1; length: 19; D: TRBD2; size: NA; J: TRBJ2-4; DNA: TGCGCCAGCAGCTTGGGGACTAGCGGGATGGGATGGGCCAAAAACATTCAGTACTTC; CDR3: CASSLGTSGMGWAKNIQYF
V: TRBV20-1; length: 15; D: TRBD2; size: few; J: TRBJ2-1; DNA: TGCAGTGCTAGGTGGAGCGGGAAGCTTTACAATGAGCAGTTCTTC; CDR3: CSARWSGKLYNEQFF
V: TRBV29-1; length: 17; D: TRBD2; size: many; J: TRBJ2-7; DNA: TGCAGCGTCGAGTGGACCGGGACTAGCGGCCATTACTACGAGCAGTACTTC; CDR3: CSVEWTGTSGHYYEQYF
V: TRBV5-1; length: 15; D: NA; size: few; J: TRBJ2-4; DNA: TGCGCCAGCAACGCAGGGGAGGGAGCCAAAAACATTCAGTACTTC; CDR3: CASNAGEGAKNIQYF
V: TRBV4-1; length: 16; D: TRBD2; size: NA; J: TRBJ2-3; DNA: TGCGCCAGCAGCGAAAGCCTAGCGGGAGCGTCAGAAACGCAGTATTTT; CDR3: CASSESLAGASETQYF
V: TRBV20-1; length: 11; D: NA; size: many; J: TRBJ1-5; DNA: TGCAGTGGAGGGGGTTATCAGCCCCAGCATTTT; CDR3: CSGGGYQPQHF
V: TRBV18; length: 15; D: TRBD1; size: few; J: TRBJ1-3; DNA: TGTGCCAGCTCACCACCGGGACAGGCGGCCCCCGGCATATATTTT; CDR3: CASSPPGQAAPGIYF
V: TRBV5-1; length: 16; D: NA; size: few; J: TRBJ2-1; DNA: TGCGCCAGCAGCTTGGGAACGTCACTAACCTACAATGAGCAGTTCTTC; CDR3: CASSLGTSLTYNEQFF
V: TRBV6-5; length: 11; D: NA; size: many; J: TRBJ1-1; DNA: TGTGCCAGCAGTTACGGCGGCGGAGCTTTCTTT; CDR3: CASSYGGGAFF
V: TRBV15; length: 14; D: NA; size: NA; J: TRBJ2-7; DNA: TGTGCCACCAGCAGGGACAGCGGGCTAGTGGAGAAGTACTTC; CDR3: CATSRDSGLVEKYF
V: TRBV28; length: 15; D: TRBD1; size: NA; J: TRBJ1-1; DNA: TGTGCCAGCAGTTTTTGGACAGGGGGAGGAACTGAAGCTTTCTTT; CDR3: CASSFWTGGGTEAFF
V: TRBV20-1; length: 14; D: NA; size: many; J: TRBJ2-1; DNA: TGCAGTGCTAGAGAGCGACAGATATTCAATGAGCAGTTCTTC; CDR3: CSARERQIFNEQFF
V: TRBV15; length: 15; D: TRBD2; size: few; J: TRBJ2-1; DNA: TGTGCCACCTCCGGGGGTAGCGGGACCTACAATGAGCAGTTCTTC; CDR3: CATSGGSGTYNEQFF
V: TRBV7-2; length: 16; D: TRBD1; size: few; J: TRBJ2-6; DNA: TGTGCCAGCAGCCCCGGGACAGGGTCTGGGGCCAACGTCCTGACTTTC; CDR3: CASSPGTGSGANVLTF
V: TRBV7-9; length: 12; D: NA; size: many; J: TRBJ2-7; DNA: TGTGCCAGCAGCATTAGCGCCTACGAGCAGTACTTC; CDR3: CASSISAYEQYF
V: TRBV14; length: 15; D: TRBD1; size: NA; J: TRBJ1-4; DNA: TGTGCCAGCAGCCAAAATGGAGACAGGGACGGAAAACTGTTTTTT; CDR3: CASSQNGDRDGKLFF
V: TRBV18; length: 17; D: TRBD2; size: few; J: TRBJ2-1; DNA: TGTGCCAGCTCACCGGGGACTAGCGGGGCTTACTACAATGAGCAGTTCTTC; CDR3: CASSPGTSGAYYNEQFF
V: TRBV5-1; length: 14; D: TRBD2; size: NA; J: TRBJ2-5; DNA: TGCGCCAGCAGCTTGCCTAGCGGGAGCAAGACCCAGTACTTC; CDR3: CASSLPSGSKTQYF
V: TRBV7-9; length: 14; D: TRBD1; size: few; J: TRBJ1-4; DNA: TGTGCCAGCAGCCCACAGGGGGCTTTTGAAAAACTGTTTTTT; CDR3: CASSPQGAFEKLFF
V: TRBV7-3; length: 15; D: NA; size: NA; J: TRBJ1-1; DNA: TGTGCCAGCAGCTTAACGTCGGTGTGGGACACTGAAGCTTTCTTT; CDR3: CASSLTSVWDTEAFF
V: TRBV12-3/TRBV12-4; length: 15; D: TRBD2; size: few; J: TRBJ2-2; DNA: TGTGCCAGCAGTTCGACTAGCGGGAGAACCGGGGAGCTGTTTTTT; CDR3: CASSSTSGRTGELFF
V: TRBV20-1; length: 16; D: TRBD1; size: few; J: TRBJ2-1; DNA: TGCAGTGCTAGAGATCTTATCGGCAGGGGGCTATGGGAGCAGTTCTTC; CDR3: CSARDLIGRGLWEQFF
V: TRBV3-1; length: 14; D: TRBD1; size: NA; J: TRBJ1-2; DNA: TGTGCCAGCAGCCACCGGGACAGGGGCCATGGCTACACCTTC; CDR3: CASSHRDRGHGYTF
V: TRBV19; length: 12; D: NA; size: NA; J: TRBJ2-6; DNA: TGTGCCAGTACGGCAGGGGCCAACGTCCTGACTTTC; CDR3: CASTAGANVLTF
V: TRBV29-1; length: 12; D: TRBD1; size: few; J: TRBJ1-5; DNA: TGCAGCGTTGCGGACAGGGGCGAGCCCCAGCATTTT; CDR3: CSVADRGEPQHF
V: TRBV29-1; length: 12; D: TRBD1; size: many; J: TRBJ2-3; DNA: TGCAGCGAACGACAGGGGACAGATACGCAGTATTTT; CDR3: CSERQGTDTQYF
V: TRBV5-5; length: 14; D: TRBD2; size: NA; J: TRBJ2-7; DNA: TGTGCCAGTACAAGAAGCGGGAGTCATTACGAGCAGTACTTC; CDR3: CASTRSGSHYEQYF
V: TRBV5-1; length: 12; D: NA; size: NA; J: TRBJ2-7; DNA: TGCGCCAGCAGCAGTCAGGGTCACGAGCAGTACTTC; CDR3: CASSSQGHEQYF
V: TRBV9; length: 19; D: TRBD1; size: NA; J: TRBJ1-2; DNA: TGTGCCAGCAGCGAACCCGAGACAGGGGTCCCTTTCGGGGTCTATGGCTACACCTTC; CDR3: CASSEPETGVPFGVYGYTF
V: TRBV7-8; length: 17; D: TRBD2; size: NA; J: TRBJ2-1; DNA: TGTGCCAGCAGCTGGGGGACTAGCGGGAGTATCTACAATGAGCAGTTCTTC; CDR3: CASSWGTSGSIYNEQFF
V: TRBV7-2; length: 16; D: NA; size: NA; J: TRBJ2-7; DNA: TGTGCCAGCAGCTTAGTCCAGACCGCAGGGTCCTACGAGCAGTACTTC; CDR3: CASSLVQTAGSYEQYF
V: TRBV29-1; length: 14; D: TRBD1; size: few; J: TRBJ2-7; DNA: TGCAGCGTTGAACCGGGACAGGGAGGCTACGAGCAGTACTTC; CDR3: CSVEPGQGGYEQYF
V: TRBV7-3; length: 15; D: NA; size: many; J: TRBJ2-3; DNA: TGTGCCAGCAGCTTAGAAGGGGCGGCGCGGGATACGCAGTATTTT; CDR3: CASSLEGAARDTQYF
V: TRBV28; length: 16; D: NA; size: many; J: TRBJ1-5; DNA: TGTGCCAGCAGACCTCCCCTCGGGACGGGTAATCAGCCCCAGCATTTT; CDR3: CASRPPLGTGNQPQHF
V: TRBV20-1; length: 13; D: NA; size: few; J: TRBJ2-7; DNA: TGCAGTGCCCCAGGGTGGGACAAGGACGAGCAGTACTTC; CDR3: CSAPGWDKDEQYF
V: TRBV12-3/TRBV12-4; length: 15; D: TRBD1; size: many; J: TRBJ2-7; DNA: TGTGCCAGCAGTTTAGGGGACAGGGGACCCTACGAGCAGTACTTC; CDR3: CASSLGDRGPYEQYF
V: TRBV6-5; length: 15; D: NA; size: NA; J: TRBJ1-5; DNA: TGTGCCAGCAGTTATGGGGGTAGGAGCAATCAGCCCCAGCATTTT; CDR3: CASSYGGRSNQPQHF
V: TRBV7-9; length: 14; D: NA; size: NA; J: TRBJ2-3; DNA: TGTGCCAGCAGCTTAGTTGGAGCCCCAGATACGCAGTATTTT; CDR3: CASSLVGAPDTQYF
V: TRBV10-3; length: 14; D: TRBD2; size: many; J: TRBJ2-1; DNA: TGTGCCATCAGTTTAGCGGGGAGCTACAATGAGCAGTTCTTC; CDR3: CAISLAGSYNEQFF
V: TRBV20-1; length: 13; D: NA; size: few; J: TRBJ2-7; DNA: TGCAGTGCTTCCGACATGACTAGCTACGAGCAGTACTTC; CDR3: CSASDMTSYEQYF
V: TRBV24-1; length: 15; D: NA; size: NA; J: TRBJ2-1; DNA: TGTGCCACCAGTGACCCGACTGGGAGGTACAATGAGCAGTTCTTC; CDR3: CATSDPTGRYNEQFF
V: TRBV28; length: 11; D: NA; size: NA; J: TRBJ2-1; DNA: TGTGCCAGCAGTTTCCGAAACGGGCAGTTCTTC; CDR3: CASSFRNGQFF
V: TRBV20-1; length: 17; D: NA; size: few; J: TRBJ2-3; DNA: TGCAGTGCTAGGATCTCTTCAGGGGCCAGTTCCACAGATACGCAGTATTTT; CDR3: CSARISSGASSTDTQYF
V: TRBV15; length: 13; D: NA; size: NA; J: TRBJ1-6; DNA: TGTGCCACCAGCAGAGATTTGGGCAGAATCCTCCACTTT; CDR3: CATSRDLGRILHF
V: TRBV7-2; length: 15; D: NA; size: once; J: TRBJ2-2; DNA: TGTGCCAGCAGCTTAGCAGATTTTAACACCGGGGAGCTGTTTTTT; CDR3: CASSLADFNTGELFF
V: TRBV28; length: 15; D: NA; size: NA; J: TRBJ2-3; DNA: TGTGCCAGCAGCCACCCCCCACTTGGCCCAGATACGCAGTATTTT; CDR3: CASSHPPLGPDTQYF
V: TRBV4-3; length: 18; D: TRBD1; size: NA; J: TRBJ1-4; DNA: TGCGCCAGCAGCCAAGTGGGGGGACAGGGAGCAGCTAATGAAAAACTGTTTTTT; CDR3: CASSQVGGQGAANEKLFF